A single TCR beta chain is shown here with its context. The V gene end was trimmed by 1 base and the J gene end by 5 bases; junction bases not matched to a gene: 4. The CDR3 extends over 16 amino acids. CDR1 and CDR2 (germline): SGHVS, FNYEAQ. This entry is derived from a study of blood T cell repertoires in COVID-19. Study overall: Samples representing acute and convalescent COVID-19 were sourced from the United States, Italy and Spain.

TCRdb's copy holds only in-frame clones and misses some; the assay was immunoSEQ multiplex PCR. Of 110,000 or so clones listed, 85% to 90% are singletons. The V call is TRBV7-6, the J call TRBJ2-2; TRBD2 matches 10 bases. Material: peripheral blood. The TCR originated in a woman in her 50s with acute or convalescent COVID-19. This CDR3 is CASSLGLAGVTGELFF. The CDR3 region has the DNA TGTGCCAGCAGCTTAGGGCTAGCGGGAGTGACCGGGGAGCTGTTTTTT.